The sequence of this TCR beta chain was determined in a study of blood T cell repertoires in COVID-19. In the authors' methods: How many nucleated cells were present was estimated from reference gene primer amplification. Here immunoSEQ multiplex PCR was the method, and the copy in TCRdb shows in-frame clones only, minus some. V and J calls and clone size are as listed in that table; D and trimming were resolved from the DNA. The table has about 150,000 clones, 70% to 85% seen once. The sequenced sample consisted of peripheral blood. This clonotype was sampled from an older woman with acute or convalescent COVID-19.

CDR3 sequence reads: CASSLRGPGGANVLTF. DNA of the CDR3: TGTGCCAGCAGCTTGAGAGGGCCGGGGGGGGCCAACGTCCTGACTTTC. The genes are TRBV11-2 and TRBJ2-6; weak D call: TRBD2 (5 bases). In germline, CDR1 is SGHAT, CDR2 FQNNGV. The CDR3 covers 16 residues. The ends were cut back, 3 bases at V and 4 bases at J, with 13 bases in the middle.